One sample yielded the 25 T cell receptor beta chains listed below, sequenced in a study of blood T cell repertoires in COVID-19. Generated by immunoSEQ multiplex PCR, the TCRdb table keeps only in-frame clones and is missing some. The table lists more than 150,000 clones, approximately 86% of them singletons. The sample was peripheral blood. Receptor source: a man aged 18 to 30 with acute or convalescent COVID-19.

The chain couples TRBV2 to TRBJ2-1; 7 nucleotides line up with TRBD2. V shed 4 bases, J shed 2 bases, and the junction held 5 bases outside the gene matches. CDR3 length equals 15 residues. The germline V gene has CDR1 SNHLY and CDR2 FYNNEI. In nucleotides, the CDR3 is TGTGCCAGCAGTGGGGGCGGGGGTCCCTACAATGAGCAGTTCTTC. This sequence encodes CASSGGGGPYNEQFF. Based on the CDR3 plus reference TRBV2 and TRBJ2-1, the full variable domain is EPEVTQTPSHQVTQMGQEVILRCVPISNHLYFYWYRQILGQKVEFLVSFYNNEISEKSEIFDDQFSVERPDGSNFTLKIRSTKLEDSAMYFCASSGGGGPYNEQFFGPGTRLTVL.

J is TRBJ1-3 and V is TRBV30; the D is unclear. The germline V gene encodes CDR1 GTSNPN and CDR2 SVGIG (reference sequence). Trimming took off 5 bases at V and 4 bases at J, with 9 bases between the two ends. The CDR3 loop spans 12 amino acids. The CDR3 reads CAWLGAGNTIYF. In nucleotides, the CDR3 is TGTGCCTGGCTGGGAGCCGGAAACACCATATATTTT.

This rearrangement joins TRBV2 to TRBJ2-7, with 8 bases that match TRBD1. The germline gives CDR1 SNHLY, CDR2 FYNNEI. J was trimmed by 3 bases and V by 8 bases; bases with no gene match: 0. This CDR3 spans 11 amino acids. The CDR3 loop reads CASGQGYEQYV. In DNA form, the CDR3 reads TGTGCCAGCGGACAGGGCTACGAGCAGTACGTC.

This clone has a handful of counts. This chain connects TRBV28 to TRBJ1-1, with TRBD1 matching over 8 bases. Germline CDR1 and CDR2: MDHEN and SYDVKM. The CDR3 loop spans 16 amino acids. Trimming cost V 7 bases and J 0 bases; bases outside gene matches: 10. CDR3 residues: CASTQGASFLNTEAFF. CDR3 in DNA: TGTGCCAGCACTCAGGGGGCCTCTTTCCTGAACACTGAAGCTTTCTTT.

This chain's CDR3 is CSAIDRGRNTIYF. CDR3 DNA sequence: TGCAGTGCTATTGACCGGGGGAGAAACACCATATATTTT. The chain recombines TRBV20-1 with TRBJ1-3; the D gene is possibly TRBD1 (5 bases). Germline V CDR1 and CDR2: DFQATT, SNEGSKA (reference sequence). V lost 4 bases and J 5 bases, leaving 12 bases between the germline ends. The CDR3 covers 13 residues.

The chain carries TRBV4-1 and TRBJ1-5; tentative D call: TRBD1 (6 bases). The CDR3 is 15 residues long. Germline-derived CDR1 and CDR2 are MGHRA and YSYEKL. V was trimmed by 1 base and J by 4 bases, leaving 11 bases between them. The CDR3 protein is CASSQGGLGNQPQHF. Here the CDR3 DNA reads TGCGCCAGCAGCCAAGGGGGGCTTGGGAATCAGCCCCAGCATTTT.

The rearrangement joins TRBV5-5 to TRBJ1-1; D possibly corresponds to TRBD1 (5 bases). The CDR3 runs 16 residues. The V end was cut by 4 bases, the J end by 4 bases, with 20 bases between. Germline lookup yields CDR1 SGHKS and CDR2 YYEKEE (reference sequence). The CDR3 reads CASSDQPDGQGTEAFF. CDR3 DNA: TGTGCCAGCAGCGACCAACCGGACGGCCAGGGCACTGAAGCTTTCTTT.

The gene calls are TRBV5-8 and TRBJ1-6, with 9 bases aligning to TRBD1. Germline-derived CDR1 and CDR2 are SGHTS and YDEGEE. This CDR3 spans 16 amino acids. V trimming: 5 bases; J trimming: 9 bases; junction bases outside the gene matches: 12. Written as DNA, the CDR3 is TGTGCCAGCAGACCCGGATTGGGACAGGGATTTTCACCCCTCCACTTT. It yields the protein CASRPGLGQGFSPLHF.

The DNA for the CDR3 is TGTGCCAGCAGCCAAAGTTTCGGGACAGGCATTACACCCCTCCACTTT. Its translation is CASSQSFGTGITPLHF. The gene calls are TRBV4-2 and TRBJ1-6, with 8 nucleotides matching TRBD1. V shed 2 bases, J shed 11 bases, and the junction held 11 bases outside the gene matches. Per germline, CDR1 LGHNA and CDR2 YNFKEQ. The CDR3 covers 16 residues.

For the CDR3, the DNA is TGTGCCAGCACCCCCACCGCGAGAGGAGAGAACACTGAAGCTTTCTTT. This sequence encodes CASTPTARGENTEAFF. The V call is TRBV9, the J call TRBJ1-1; D not certain. Germline V gene lookup returns CDR1 SGDLS and CDR2 YYNGEE. Trimming stripped 6 bases from V and 1 base from J, with 19 bases between. This CDR3 is built from 16 residues.

The chain joins TRBV5-4 to TRBJ2-6, with 10 positions matching TRBD1. Per germline, CDR1 SGHNT and CDR2 YYREEE (reference sequence). The CDR3 is 17 residues long. The J segment lost 4 bases and the V segment lost 0 bases, leaving 4 bases of the junction unmatched. This CDR3 reads CASSLADRGPGANVLTF. The CDR3 DNA reads TGTGCCAGCAGCTTGGCTGACAGGGGGCCCGGGGCCAACGTCCTGACTTTC.

The chain is built from TRBV30 and TRBJ2-7; perhaps TRBD2 as D (6 bases). The CDR3 contains 12 residues. Germline values: CDR1 GTSNPN, CDR2 SVGIG (reference sequence). V was clipped by 3 bases and J by 2 bases, with 8 bases between them. The CDR3 reads CAWSPGAYEQYF. The DNA of the CDR3 is TGTGCCTGGAGCCCGGGGGCCTACGAGCAGTACTTC.

This clone was seen a handful of times. The chain is built from TRBV11-2 and TRBJ1-1; TRBD1 agrees at 7 bases. With V trimmed by 4 bases and J by 1 base, 12 bases remained unmatched. The germline gives CDR1 SGHAT, CDR2 FQNNGV. This CDR3 region has 17 residues. CDR3 DNA sequence: TGTGCCAGCAGCTCCCCCTGGATCGACAGGGCGAACACTGAAGCTTTCTTT. This translates into CASSSPWIDRANTEAFF.

V and J are TRBV9 and TRBJ1-2; weak D call: TRBD1 (5 bases). Germline assignment: CDR1 SGDLS and CDR2 YYNGEE. CDR3 size: 17 residues. V was clipped by 4 bases and J by 8 bases, with 27 bases between them. The CDR3 here is CASSTPTVPPQLGGYTF. CDR3 nucleotides: TGTGCCAGCAGCACACCGACAGTTCCCCCTCAGCTTGGAGGCTACACCTTC.

The gene calls are TRBV6-5 and TRBJ2-7; 8 nucleotides line up with TRBD2. J was trimmed by 0 bases and V by 5 bases; bases with no gene match: 3. The CDR3 extends over 14 amino acids. Germline-derived CDR1 and CDR2 are MNHEY and SVGAGI. In DNA form, the CDR3 reads TGTGCCAGCAGTCGGGGGGGTAGCTCCTACGAGCAGTACGTC. This encodes CASSRGGSSYEQYV.

This clone was seen a handful of times. The V gene is TRBV2, the J gene TRBJ1-4, with 10 bases fitting TRBD1. CDR3 length equals 16 residues. V lost 8 bases, J lost 1 base, and 7 bases stayed unmatched. CDR1 is SNHLY, CDR2 FYNNEI, per germline. Here the CDR3 reads CASSDRGSRTNEKLFF. The CDR3 region has the DNA TGTGCCAGCTCGGACAGGGGGTCCCGAACTAATGAAAAACTGTTTTTT. The whole variable domain, filled in from reference TRBV2 and TRBJ1-4, reads EPEVTQTPSHQVTQMGQEVILRCVPISNHLYFYWYRQILGQKVEFLVSFYNNEISEKSEIFDDQFSVERPDGSNFTLKIRSTKLEDSAMYFCASSDRGSRTNEKLFFGSGTQLSVL.

The V call is TRBV28, the J call TRBJ1-1; the D gene is possibly TRBD1 (5 bases). V was cut by 4 bases and J by 0 bases, with 18 bases left in between. Germline V gene lookup returns CDR1 MDHEN and CDR2 SYDVKM. The CDR3 is 17 residues long. The CDR3 DNA reads TGTGCCAGCAGTTCGATGTTCTCGACAGACATGAACACTGAAGCTTTCTTT. It is translated as CASSSMFSTDMNTEAFF.

V and J are TRBV9 and TRBJ1-2, with no clear D. The CDR3 has 13 amino acids. V dropped 2 bases and J dropped 0 bases, with 5 bases sitting between them. CDR1 and CDR2 from the germline V gene are SGDLS and YYNGEE. CDR3 amino acids: CASSVLANYGYTF. DNA for the CDR3: TGTGCCAGCAGCGTGTTAGCTAACTATGGCTACACCTTC.

The CDR3 region has the DNA TGTGCCAGCAGTTTAGCAGCGGGGGCCCCAGGTACGCAGTATTTT. As protein: CASSLAAGAPGTQYF. V is TRBV28 and J is TRBJ2-3, with TRBD2 identical over 8 bases. Germline V gives CDR1 MDHEN, CDR2 SYDVKM. This CDR3 spans 15 amino acids. V shed 2 bases and J 8 bases; nucleotides not matched to a gene: 9.

V and J are TRBV15 and TRBJ1-5; perhaps TRBD1 as D (5 bases). The germline CDR1 and CDR2 sequences are LNHNV and YYDKDF (reference sequence). V lost 2 bases to trimming and J lost 0 bases, with 8 bases between them. This CDR3 has 15 amino acids. The CDR3 loop reads CATSRHRNSNQPQHF. CDR3 in DNA: TGTGCCACCAGCAGACACAGGAATAGCAATCAGCCCCAGCATTTT. The variable domain in full, completed from reference TRBV15 and TRBJ1-5, reads DAMVIQNPRYQVTQFGKPVTLSCSQTLNHNVMYWYQQKSSQAPKLLFHYYDKDFNNEADTPDNFQSRRPNTSFCFLDIRSPGLGDTAMYLCATSRHRNSNQPQHFGDGTRLSIL.

The sample holds a few counts of this clone. This CDR3 reads CASSLVDEQFF. Written as DNA, the CDR3 is TGTGCCAGCAGTTTAGTCGATGAGCAGTTCTTC. This chain links TRBV12-3 or TRBV12-4 with TRBJ2-1; D remains unclear. This CDR3 is 11 amino acids long. Deletions cut 1 base from V and 8 bases from J, with 3 bases between.

This rearrangement joins TRBV30 to TRBJ1-5; 8 bases are shared with TRBD1. Germline V gene sequence: CDR1 GTSNPN, CDR2 SVGIG (reference sequence). The CDR3 is 15 amino acids. The J segment lost 2 bases and the V segment lost 2 bases, leaving 5 bases of the junction unmatched. The CDR3 DNA follows: TGTGCCTGGAGTCCCCTGACAGGGGGCAATCAGCCCCAGCATTTT. Its translation is CAWSPLTGGNQPQHF.

The chain recombines TRBV6-5 with TRBJ1-1; tentatively, D is TRBD1 (5 bases). Germline CDR1 MNHEY, CDR2 SVGAGI. The ends were cut back, 6 bases at V and 4 bases at J, with 9 bases in the middle. The CDR3 runs 12 residues. The chain's CDR3 is CASSSDSTEAFF. CDR3 sequence (DNA): TGTGCCAGCAGCTCTGACAGCACTGAAGCTTTCTTT.

The chain employs TRBV9 and TRBJ1-2; 11 bases agree with TRBD1. CDR3 size: 15 residues. The germline CDR1 and CDR2 sequences are SGDLS and YYNGEE. V was pared by 4 bases and J by 4 bases, with 6 bases of the junction left unmatched. The CDR3 region is CASSPRTGGFYGYTF. The CDR3 DNA follows: TGTGCCAGCAGCCCGCGGACAGGGGGCTTCTATGGCTACACCTTC.

This CDR3 is CASSLDASQAHEQFF. For the CDR3, the DNA is TGCGCCAGCAGCTTGGATGCATCTCAAGCCCATGAGCAGTTCTTC. The chain carries TRBV5-1 and TRBJ2-1; unclear D gene. V lost 0 bases and J lost 8, with 15 bases in between. The CDR3 is 15 residues long. Germline CDR1 is SGHRS and CDR2 is YFSETQ.